One sample yielded the 3 T cell receptor beta chains listed below, sequenced in a study of OX40 agonist ivuxolimab in advanced cancers. Using immunoSEQ multiplex PCR, the repertoire was profiled, and TCRdb retains in-frame clones only, with some absent. This table holds 24,000 or so clones, roughly 91% found once. The starting material was CD4+ or CD8+ T cells sorted from blood, obtained in a trial of the OX40 agonist ivuxolimab. Receptors were obtained from an adult with an advanced solid tumor such as melanoma, head and neck, liver or kidney cancer.

The CDR3 loop reads CASSGTVSYEQYF. The CDR3 DNA reads as TGTGCCAGCAGCGGGACCGTTTCCTACGAGCAGTACTTC. This chain links TRBV6-1 with TRBJ2-7, with D perhaps matching TRBD1 or TRBD2 (5 bases each). This CDR3 region has 13 residues. Germline loops: CDR1 MNHNS, CDR2 SASEGT. V lost 6 bases and J 1 base, leaving 10 bases between the germline ends.

The chain recombines TRBV6-5 with TRBJ2-1; D gene ambiguous. The CDR3 loop spans 15 amino acids. CDR1 and CDR2 (germline): MNHEY, SVGAGI. V gave up 4 bases and J gave up 1 base, with 11 bases separating them. CDR3 amino acids: CASSSDFWSYNEQFF. The CDR3 nucleotides are TGTGCCAGCAGTTCCGACTTTTGGTCCTACAATGAGCAGTTCTTC.

The chain is built from TRBV18 and TRBJ1-1, with D uncertain. The germline V gene has CDR1 KGHSH and CDR2 LQKENI. The CDR3 sequence is 13 residues long. V shed 1 base and J shed 6 bases, with 9 bases lying between them. In DNA, the CDR3 is TGTGCCAGCTCACCACAGAGGGAAGCTGAAGCTTTCTTT. Its protein product is CASSPQREAEAFF.